This T cell receptor beta chain was sequenced for a study of beta chain features in type 1 diabetes (dated by TCRdb to about 2018). For the study in its entirety: Mean age, gender distribution, total cell number and subset yield did not differ between patients and healthy donors. Across all samples, 107,917,701 sorted cells were examined, and cell number per subset correlated strongly with RNA yield. In the study, TCRB repertoires of sorted circulating CD4+ T cell subsets from recently diagnosed type 1 diabetes patients were compared with those of matched healthy donors. Whereas all 30 or so donors provided naive and central memory subsets, regulatory and stem cell-like memory subsets were isolated from just 8 patients and roughly 8 healthy donors.

Each donor gave one peripheral blood draw, averaging around 0.11 L, which was collected into heparinised tubes. Using a panel that included CD45RO, CCR7, CD25, CD127, CD95 and CD27, naive, central memory, regulatory and stem cell-like memory CD4+ T cells were sorted on a BD FACSAria II. Purity was above 95% for every sorted population. PBMCs were separated immediately by Lymphoprep density gradient centrifugation and were stained directly, without being cultured. Samples were stained and sorted in pairs, with one healthy donor and one patient per experiment, so that batch effects were minimized. This clone has more than one count but fewer than ten. Its specific antigen is unknown. Base qualities were left out, and no much larger clone turns up one base away. Findings and caveats that apply to the study as a whole: Type 1 diabetes patients showed a moderate but significant shortening of TCRB CDR3 length in all four CD4+ subsets. Because cDNA was sequenced instead of genomic DNA, activated cells with high expression could be over-represented, although the groups did not differ in activation or CD3 levels. HLA sub-analyses involved small numbers of individuals, so any influence of HLA type on TCRB rearrangement remained unresolved. Patients with type 1 diabetes made fewer insertions and deleted more nucleotides at VDJ recombination sites, implying thymic rearrangement abnormalities. PCR might favor shorter templates, but patient and control samples were amplified and corrected together, so any skew would affect both groups equally. Naive, central memory and regulatory TCRB repertoires appeared to be more alike among patients than among healthy donors.

Counted from cysteine to phenylalanine, this CDR3 has 17 amino acids. CDR3 DNA is the only sequence kept; it has 51 bases, read in frame from the first base. CDR1 and CDR2 are read off the germline V gene (reference sequence) as LNHNV and YYDKDF. Relative to germline, V is missing 1 base and J is missing 1 base, with 5 bases of the junction outside any gene match. The entire amount of isolated RNA was reverse transcribed using the High Capacity cDNA Reverse Transcription Kit, so the sequenced TCRB transcripts were expressed ones. Deep immunoSEQ sequencing was applied to naive, central memory and regulatory T cell samples, giving an average of roughly 3.6 million total reads per sample. Sorted cells were lysed in RLT buffer, and RNA was extracted using DNase-treated RNeasy Micro or Mini kits according to cell number. Each cell subset was processed on its own to prevent cross-contamination, while patient and healthy donor samples were processed together. The immunoSEQ multiplex PCR was used to amplify TCRB sequences from cDNA, yielding 87-bp fragments that span the CDR3 region. Sequencing of the amplicons was performed on the Illumina HiSeq platform. The original methods were these. PCR bias was computationally corrected using synthetic template baselines, reads within Hamming distance 2 were collapsed, and singletons that could not be merged were discarded. Reads were aligned against IMGT so that V, D and J genes, CDR3 length and insertions or deletions at six rearrangement sites could be assigned. Clonotype counts were normalized to sorted cell number within each subset before computing true diversity and Gini coefficients with the tcR R package. The overlap coefficient, calculated on TCRB nucleotide sequences, was used to measure repertoire sharing. TCRdb limited this immuneACCESS table to in-frame rearrangements with V and J called. A share of clones is missing; checked studies link under half to unresolved V genes, and the rest is unexplained. Clonal size and the V and J genes are those of that table, whereas D and trimming came from the DNA. The sample data list 150,000 to 200,000 clones, and about 9.8% of these were observed just once. The ten biggest clones cover approximately 2.3% of the sample.

The chain is encoded by TRBV15 joined to TRBJ2-3, with 10 bases aligning to TRBD1. The sequenced material came from central memory CD4+ T cells from blood. The receptor's source is a young woman in good health. The CDR3: CATSRGPGTGGTDTQYF. The base sequence is TGTGCCACCAGCAGAGGCCCGGGGACAGGGGGCACAGATACGCAGTATTTT.